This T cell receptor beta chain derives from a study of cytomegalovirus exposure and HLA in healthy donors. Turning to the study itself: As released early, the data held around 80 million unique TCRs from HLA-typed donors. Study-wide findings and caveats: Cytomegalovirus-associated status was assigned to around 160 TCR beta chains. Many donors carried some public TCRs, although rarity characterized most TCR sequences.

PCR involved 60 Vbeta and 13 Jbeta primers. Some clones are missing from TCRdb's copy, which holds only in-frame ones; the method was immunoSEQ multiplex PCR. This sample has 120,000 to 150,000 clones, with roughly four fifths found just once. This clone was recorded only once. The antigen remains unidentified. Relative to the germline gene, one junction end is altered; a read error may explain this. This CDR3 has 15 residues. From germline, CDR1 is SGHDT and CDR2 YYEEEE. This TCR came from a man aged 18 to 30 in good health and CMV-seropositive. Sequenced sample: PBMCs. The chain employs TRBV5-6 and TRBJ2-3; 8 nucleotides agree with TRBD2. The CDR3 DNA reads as TGTGCCAGCAGCTTGGAGCGGGAGCGCACAGGTACGCAGTATTTT. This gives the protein CASSLERERTGTQYF.